Below, one TCR beta chain is given with its context. Some clones are missing from TCRdb's copy, which holds only in-frame ones; the method was immunoSEQ multiplex PCR. The sample includes about 250,000 clones, about 88% of them seen just once. The sample comes from a study of blood T cell repertoires in COVID-19. Trimming removed 8 bases from V and 0 bases from J; junction bases left unmatched: 18. The CDR3 sequence is 18 residues long. CDR1 is MGHDK, CDR2 SYGVNS, per germline. Those who participated ranged in age from 18 to 89 years and resided in 20 to 30 US areas. The study assigned cohorts using participant-reported clinical history.

The sequence was collected from a woman in her forties or fifties who had recovered from COVID-19. The sequencing sample was made of PBMCs or T cells enriched from blood (not recorded which). The J gene is TRBJ1-1, the V gene TRBV25-1, with 7 bases fitting TRBD1. CDR3 nucleotides: TGTGCCAGCCGGGGACAGTCTTGGATTCTCGGTATGAACACTGAAGCTTTCTTT. It yields the protein CASRGQSWILGMNTEAFF.